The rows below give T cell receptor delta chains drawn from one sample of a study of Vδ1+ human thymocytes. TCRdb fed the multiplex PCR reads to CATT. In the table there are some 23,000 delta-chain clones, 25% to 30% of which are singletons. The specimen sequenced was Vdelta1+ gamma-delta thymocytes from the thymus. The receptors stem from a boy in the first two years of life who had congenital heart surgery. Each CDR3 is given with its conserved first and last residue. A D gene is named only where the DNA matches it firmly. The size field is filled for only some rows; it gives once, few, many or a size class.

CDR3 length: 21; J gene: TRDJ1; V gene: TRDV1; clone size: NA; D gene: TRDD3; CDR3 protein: CALGFFSDGGYARESTDKLIF; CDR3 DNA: TGTGCTCTTGGGTTCTTCTCGGACGGGGGATACGCAAGGGAAAGTACCGATAAACTCATCTTT
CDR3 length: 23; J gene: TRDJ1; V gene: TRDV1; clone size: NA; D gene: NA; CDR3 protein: CALGEVSLRGKLVRGRGTDKLIF; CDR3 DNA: TGTGCTCTTGGGGAAGTGAGTCTACGAGGGAAACTGGTCCGGGGAAGGGGCACTGATAAACTCATCTTT
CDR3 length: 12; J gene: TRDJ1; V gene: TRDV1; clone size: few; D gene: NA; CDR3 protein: CALGPLYRKLIF; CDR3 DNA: TGTGCTCTTGGGCCACTCTATCGTAAACTCATCTTT
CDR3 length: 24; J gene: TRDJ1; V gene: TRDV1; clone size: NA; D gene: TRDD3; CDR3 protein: CALGERRLFLLFSTGGTGTDKLIF; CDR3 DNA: TGTGCTCTTGGGGAACGCCGCCTCTTCCTGCTCTTTAGTACTGGGGGAACGGGCACCGATAAACTCATCTTT
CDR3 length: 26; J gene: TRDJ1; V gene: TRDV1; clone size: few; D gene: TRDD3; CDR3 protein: CALGELRLPLTGGWLSLVRYTDKLIF; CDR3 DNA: TGTGCTCTTGGGGAACTAAGGCTTCCCCTAACTGGGGGATGGCTATCTTTAGTACGGTACACCGATAAACTCATCTTT
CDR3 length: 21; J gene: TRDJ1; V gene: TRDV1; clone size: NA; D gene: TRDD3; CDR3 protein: CALGEEFPPVLGDRYTDKLIF; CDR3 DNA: TGTGCTCTTGGGGAAGAATTTCCACCAGTACTGGGGGATAGGTACACCGATAAACTCATCTTT
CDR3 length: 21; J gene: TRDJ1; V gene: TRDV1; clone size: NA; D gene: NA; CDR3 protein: CALGEPGPLRGNKAYTDKLIF; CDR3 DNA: TGTGCTCTTGGGGAACCGGGTCCCCTACGGGGGAACAAGGCGTACACCGATAAACTCATCTTT
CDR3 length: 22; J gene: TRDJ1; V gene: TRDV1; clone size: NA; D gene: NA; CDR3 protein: CALGVKRPSFSTGGEGTDKLIF; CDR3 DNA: TGTGCTCTTGGGGTTAAACGGCCTTCCTTTTCTACTGGGGGTGAAGGCACCGATAAACTCATCTTT
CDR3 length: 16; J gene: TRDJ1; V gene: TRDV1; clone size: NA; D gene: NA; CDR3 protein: CALGSHYAKYTDKLIF; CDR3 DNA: TGTGCTCTTGGGTCCCACTACGCAAAGTACACCGATAAACTCATCTTT
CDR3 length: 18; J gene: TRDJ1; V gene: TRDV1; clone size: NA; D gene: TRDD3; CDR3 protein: CALGELSNWGDTGDKLIF; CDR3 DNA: TGTGCTCTTGGGGAACTTTCCAACTGGGGGGACACTGGCGATAAACTCATCTTT
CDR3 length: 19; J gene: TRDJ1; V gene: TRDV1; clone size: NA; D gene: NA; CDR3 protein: CALGEYLGIRPKYTDKLIF; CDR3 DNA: TGTGCTCTTGGGGAATATCTGGGTATACGCCCCAAGTACACCGATAAACTCATCTTT
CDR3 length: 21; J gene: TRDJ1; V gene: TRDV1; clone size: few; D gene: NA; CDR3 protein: CALGGFLRRTGGIMGSDKLIF; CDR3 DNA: TGTGCTCTTGGGGGCTTCCTACGTCGTACTGGGGGGATAATGGGCTCCGATAAACTCATCTTT
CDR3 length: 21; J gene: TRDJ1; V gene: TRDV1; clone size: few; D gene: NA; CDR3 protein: CALGELPWGLVLSSHTDKLIF; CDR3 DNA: TGTGCTCTTGGGGAACTCCCGTGGGGACTGGTCCTTTCCTCTCACACCGATAAACTCATCTTT
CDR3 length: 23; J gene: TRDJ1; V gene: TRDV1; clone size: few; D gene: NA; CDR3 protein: CALGEFVSPSYSLGVLSTDKLIF; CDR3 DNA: TGTGCTCTTGGGGAATTTGTATCGCCTTCCTATTCCCTGGGGGTCCTCTCCACCGATAAACTCATCTTT
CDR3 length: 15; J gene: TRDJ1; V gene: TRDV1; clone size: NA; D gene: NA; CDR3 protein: CALGEAGPLTDKLIF; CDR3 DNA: TGTGCTCTTGGGGAAGCAGGGCCTCTCACCGATAAACTCATCTTT
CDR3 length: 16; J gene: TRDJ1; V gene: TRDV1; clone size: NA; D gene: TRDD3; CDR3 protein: CALGAYWGSHTDKLIF; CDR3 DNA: TGTGCTCTTGGGGCGTACTGGGGGTCCCACACCGATAAACTCATCTTT
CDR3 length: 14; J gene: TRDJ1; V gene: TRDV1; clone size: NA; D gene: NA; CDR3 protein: CALGESRRTDKLIF; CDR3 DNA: TGTGCTCTTGGGGAATCCCGAAGAACCGATAAACTCATCTTT
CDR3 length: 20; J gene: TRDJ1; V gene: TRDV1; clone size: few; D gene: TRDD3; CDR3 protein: CALGEPERLGHWGALDKLIF; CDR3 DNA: TGTGCTCTTGGGGAACCGGAGCGGCTAGGTCACTGGGGGGCACTCGATAAACTCATCTTT
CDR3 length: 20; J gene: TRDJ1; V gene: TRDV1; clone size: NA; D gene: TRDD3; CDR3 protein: CALGETGRTSRGIGTYKLIF; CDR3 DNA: TGTGCTCTTGGGGAAACGGGCCGAACTTCACGGGGGATTGGTACGTATAAACTCATCTTT
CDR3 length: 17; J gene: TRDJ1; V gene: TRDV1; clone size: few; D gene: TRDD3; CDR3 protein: CALGEPPLGDGADKLIF; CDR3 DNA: TGTGCTCTTGGGGAACCCCCACTGGGGGATGGCGCCGATAAACTCATCTTT
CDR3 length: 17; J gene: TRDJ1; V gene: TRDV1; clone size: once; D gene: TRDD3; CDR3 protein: CALGEVAGGTGTDKLIF; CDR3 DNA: TGTGCTCTTGGGGAAGTGGCTGGGGGAACGGGCACCGATAAACTCATCTTT
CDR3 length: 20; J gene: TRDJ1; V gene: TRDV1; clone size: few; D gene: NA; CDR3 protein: CALGELKRLRPLYQTDKLIF; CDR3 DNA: TGTGCTCTTGGGGAACTGAAGCGGCTACGTCCACTGTACCAGACCGATAAACTCATCTTT
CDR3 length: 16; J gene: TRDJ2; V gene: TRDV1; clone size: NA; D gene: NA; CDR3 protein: CALGELGHLVAAQLFF; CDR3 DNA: TGTGCTCTTGGGGAACTAGGACACCTTGTGGCAGCACAACTCTTCTTT
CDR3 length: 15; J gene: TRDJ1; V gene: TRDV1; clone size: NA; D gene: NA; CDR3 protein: CALGGLPPGTDKLIF; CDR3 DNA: TGTGCTCTTGGGGGACTTCCCCCTGGGACCGATAAACTCATCTTT
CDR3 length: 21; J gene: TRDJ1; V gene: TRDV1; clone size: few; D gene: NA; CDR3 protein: CALGGKVGSFPGTTYTDKLIF; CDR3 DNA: TGTGCTCTTGGGGGGAAAGTGGGAAGCTTCCCGGGGACCACCTACACCGATAAACTCATCTTT
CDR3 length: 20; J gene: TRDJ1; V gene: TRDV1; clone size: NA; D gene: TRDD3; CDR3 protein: CALGGPRPAAPLGENDKLIF; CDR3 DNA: TGTGCTCTTGGGGGACCCCGACCTGCCGCTCCACTGGGGGAAAACGATAAACTCATCTTT
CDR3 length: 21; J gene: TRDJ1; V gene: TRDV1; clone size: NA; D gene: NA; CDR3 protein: CALGTSFSSLGSCWDTDKLIF; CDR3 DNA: TGTGCTCTTGGGACCTCCTTTTCTTCCCTGGGGTCATGTTGGGACACCGATAAACTCATCTTT
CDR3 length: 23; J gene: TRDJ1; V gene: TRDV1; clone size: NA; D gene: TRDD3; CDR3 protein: CALGESLPNPRTWGILYTDKLIF; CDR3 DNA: TGTGCTCTTGGGGAATCCCTTCCGAACCCACGCACATGGGGGATACTGTACACCGATAAACTCATCTTT
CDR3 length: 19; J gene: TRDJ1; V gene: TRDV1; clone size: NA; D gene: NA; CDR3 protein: CALGELAGTGESYTDKLIF; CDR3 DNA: TGTGCTCTTGGGGAACTCGCGGGTACTGGTGAATCTTACACCGATAAACTCATCTTT
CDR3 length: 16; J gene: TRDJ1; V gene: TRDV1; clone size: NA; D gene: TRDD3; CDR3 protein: CALGDKIWGIPGKLIF; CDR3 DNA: TGTGCTCTTGGGGACAAAATCTGGGGGATACCGGGTAAACTCATCTTT
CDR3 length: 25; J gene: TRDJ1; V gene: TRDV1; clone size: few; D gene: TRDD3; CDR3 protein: CALGELVCPLRSLRLGDTAPDKLIF; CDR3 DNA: TGTGCTCTTGGGGAACTAGTCTGTCCCCTACGTAGCCTAAGACTGGGGGATACGGCCCCCGATAAACTCATCTTT
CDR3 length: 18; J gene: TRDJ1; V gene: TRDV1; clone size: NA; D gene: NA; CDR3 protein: CALGEPENGGTYTDKLIF; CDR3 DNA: TGTGCTCTTGGGGAACCAGAGAACGGCGGGACGTACACCGATAAACTCATCTTT
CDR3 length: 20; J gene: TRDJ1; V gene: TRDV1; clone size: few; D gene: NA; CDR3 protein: CALGEYQPPTMGRSTDKLIF; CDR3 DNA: TGTGCTCTTGGGGAATATCAACCGCCTACGATGGGAAGGAGTACCGATAAACTCATCTTT
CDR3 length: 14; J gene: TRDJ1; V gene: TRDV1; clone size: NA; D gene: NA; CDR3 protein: CALGELGSPDKLIF; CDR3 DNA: TGTGCTCTTGGGGAACTAGGGAGTCCCGATAAACTCATCTTT
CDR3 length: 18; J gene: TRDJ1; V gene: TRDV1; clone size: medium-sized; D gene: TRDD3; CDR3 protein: CALGELWLGDSWTDKLIF; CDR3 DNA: TGTGCTCTTGGGGAATTATGGCTGGGGGATAGTTGGACCGATAAACTCATCTTT
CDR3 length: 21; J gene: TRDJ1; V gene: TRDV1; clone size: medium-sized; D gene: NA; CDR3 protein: CALGEVGRLPRFWGATDKLIF; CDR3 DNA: TGTGCTCTTGGGGAAGTCGGACGCCTTCCCCGATTCTGGGGGGCTACCGATAAACTCATCTTT
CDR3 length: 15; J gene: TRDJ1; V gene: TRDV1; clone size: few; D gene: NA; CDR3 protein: CALGELPFPSLKLIF; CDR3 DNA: TGTGCTCTTGGGGAACTCCCCTTTCCTTCCCTCAAACTCATCTTT
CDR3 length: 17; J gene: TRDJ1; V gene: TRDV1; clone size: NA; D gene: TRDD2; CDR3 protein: CALGELGSYFVLEKLIF; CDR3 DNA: TGTGCTCTTGGGGAACTCGGTTCCTACTTCGTACTAGAAAAACTCATCTTT
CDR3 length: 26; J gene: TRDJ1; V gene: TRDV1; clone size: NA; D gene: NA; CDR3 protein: CALGERLVEDTSSGLKGVMGADKLIF; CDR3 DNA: TGTGCTCTTGGGGAACGGCTCGTGGAGGACACCTCGTCGGGGCTAAAGGGGGTTATGGGGGCCGATAAACTCATCTTT
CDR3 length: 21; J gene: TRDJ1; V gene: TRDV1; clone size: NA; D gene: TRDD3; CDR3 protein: CALGENTPRVLGDMPTDKLIF; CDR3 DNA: TGTGCTCTTGGGGAAAATACTCCTCGGGTACTGGGGGATATGCCCACCGATAAACTCATCTTT
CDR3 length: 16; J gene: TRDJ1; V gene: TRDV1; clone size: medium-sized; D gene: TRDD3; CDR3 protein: CALGELTYRGYASLIF; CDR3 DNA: TGTGCTCTTGGGGAATTGACCTACCGGGGATACGCATCACTCATCTTT